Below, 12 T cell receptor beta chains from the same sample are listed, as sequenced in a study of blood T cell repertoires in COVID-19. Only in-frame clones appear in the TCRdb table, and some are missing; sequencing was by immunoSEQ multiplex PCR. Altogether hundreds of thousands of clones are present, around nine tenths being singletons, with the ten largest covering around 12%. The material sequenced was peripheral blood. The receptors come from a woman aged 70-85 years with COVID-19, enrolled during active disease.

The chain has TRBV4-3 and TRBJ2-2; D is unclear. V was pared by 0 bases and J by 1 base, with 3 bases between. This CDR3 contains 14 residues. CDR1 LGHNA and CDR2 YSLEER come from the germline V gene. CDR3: CASSQDGNTGELFF. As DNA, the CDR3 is TGCGCCAGCAGCCAAGACGGGAACACCGGGGAGCTGTTTTTT.

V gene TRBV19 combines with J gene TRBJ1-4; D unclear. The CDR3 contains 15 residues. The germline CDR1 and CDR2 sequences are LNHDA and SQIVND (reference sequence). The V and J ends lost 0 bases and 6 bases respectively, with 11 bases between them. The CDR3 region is CASSIDHDRDEKLFF. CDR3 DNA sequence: TGTGCCAGTAGTATAGATCATGACCGGGATGAAAAACTGTTTTTT.

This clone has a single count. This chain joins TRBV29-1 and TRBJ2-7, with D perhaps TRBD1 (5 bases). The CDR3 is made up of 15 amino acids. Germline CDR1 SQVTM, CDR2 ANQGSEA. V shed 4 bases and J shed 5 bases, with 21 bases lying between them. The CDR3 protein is CSVALWTTESHEQYF. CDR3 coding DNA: TGCAGCGTTGCTCTCTGGACGACAGAATCTCACGAGCAGTACTTC.

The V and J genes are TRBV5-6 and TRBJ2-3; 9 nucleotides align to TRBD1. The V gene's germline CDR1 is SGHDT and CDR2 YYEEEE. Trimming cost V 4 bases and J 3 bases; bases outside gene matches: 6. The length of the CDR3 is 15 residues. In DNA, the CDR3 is TGTGCCAGCAGCAGGGGACAGGGTTTGACAGATACGCAGTATTTT. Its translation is CASSRGQGLTDTQYF. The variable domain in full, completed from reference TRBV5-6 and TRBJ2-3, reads DAGVTQSPTHLIKTRGQQVTLRCSPKSGHDTVSWYQQALGQGPQFIFQYYEEEERQRGNFPDRFSGHQFPNYSSELNVNALLLGDSALYLCASSRGQGLTDTQYFGPGTRLTVL.

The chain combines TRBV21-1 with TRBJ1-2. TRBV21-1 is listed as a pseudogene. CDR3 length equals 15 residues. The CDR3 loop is CASSLKEAPGYGYTF. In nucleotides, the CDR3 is TGTGCCAGCAGCCTTAAGGAGGCGCCAGGCTATGGCTACACCTTC.

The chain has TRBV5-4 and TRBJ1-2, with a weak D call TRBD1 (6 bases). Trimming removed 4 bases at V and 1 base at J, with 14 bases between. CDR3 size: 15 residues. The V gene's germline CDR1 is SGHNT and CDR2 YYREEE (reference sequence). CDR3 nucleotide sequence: TGTGCCAGCAGCCCCGGAGGACAGCTTAACTATGGCTACACCTTC. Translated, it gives CASSPGGQLNYGYTF. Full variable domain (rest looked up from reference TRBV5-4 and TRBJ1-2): ETGVTQSPTHLIKTRGQQVTLRCSSQSGHNTVSWYQQALGQGPQFIFQYYREEENGRGNFPPRFSGLQFPNYSSELNVNALELDDSALYLCASSPGGQLNYGYTFGSGTRLTVV.

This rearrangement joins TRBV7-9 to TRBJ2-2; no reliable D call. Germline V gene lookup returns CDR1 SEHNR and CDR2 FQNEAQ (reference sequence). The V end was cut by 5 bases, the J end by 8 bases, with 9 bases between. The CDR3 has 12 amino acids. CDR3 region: CASSQTAGELFF. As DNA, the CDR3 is TGTGCCAGCAGCCAAACCGCGGGGGAGCTGTTTTTT.

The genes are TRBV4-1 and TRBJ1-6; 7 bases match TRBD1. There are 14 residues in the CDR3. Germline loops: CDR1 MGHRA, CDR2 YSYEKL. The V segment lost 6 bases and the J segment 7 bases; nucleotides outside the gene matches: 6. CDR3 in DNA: TGCGCCAGCAGGGATCCGGGACAGAATTCACCCCTCCACTTT. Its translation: CASRDPGQNSPLHF.

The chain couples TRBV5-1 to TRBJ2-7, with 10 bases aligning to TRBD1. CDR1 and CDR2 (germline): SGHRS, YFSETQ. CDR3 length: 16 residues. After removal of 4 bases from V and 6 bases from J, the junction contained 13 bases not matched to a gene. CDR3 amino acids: CASSPIRDRGSGEQYF. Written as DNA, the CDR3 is TGCGCCAGCAGCCCAATCCGGGACAGGGGATCGGGCGAGCAGTACTTC.

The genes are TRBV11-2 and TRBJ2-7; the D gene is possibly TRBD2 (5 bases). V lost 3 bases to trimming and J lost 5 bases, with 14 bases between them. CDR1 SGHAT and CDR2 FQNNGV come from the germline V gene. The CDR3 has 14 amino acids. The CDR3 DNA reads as TGTGCCAGCAGCTTTGTCCGGGGATCCGACGAGCAGTACTTC. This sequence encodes CASSFVRGSDEQYF.

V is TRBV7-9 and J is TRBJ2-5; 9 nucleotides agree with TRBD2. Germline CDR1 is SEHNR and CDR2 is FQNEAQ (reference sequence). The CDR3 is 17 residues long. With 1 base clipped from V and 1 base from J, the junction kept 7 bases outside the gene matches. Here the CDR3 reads CASSLGLGGGVQETQYF. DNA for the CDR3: TGTGCCAGCAGCTTAGGGCTCGGCGGGGGGGTCCAAGAGACCCAGTACTTC.

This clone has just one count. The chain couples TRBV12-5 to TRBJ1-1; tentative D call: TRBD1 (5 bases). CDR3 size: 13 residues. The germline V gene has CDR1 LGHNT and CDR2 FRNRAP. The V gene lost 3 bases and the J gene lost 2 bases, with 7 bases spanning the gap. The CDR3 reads CASGFQGNTEAFF. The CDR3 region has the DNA TGTGCTAGTGGTTTTCAGGGAAACACTGAAGCTTTCTTT.